Below are 25 T cell receptor beta chains sequenced from a single sample in a study of PD-L1 blockade in urothelial cancer. TCRdb's copy holds only in-frame clones and misses some; the assay was immunoSEQ multiplex PCR. The data show tens of thousands of clones, with roughly four fifths seen just once and 4% held by the top ten. The sample's time point: pretreatment peripheral blood. The starting material was PBMCs, obtained around atezolizumab (anti-PD-L1) treatment. The receptors derive from a man between 70 and 80 years old with urothelial cancer.

Only one count was recorded for this clone. This chain connects TRBV4-3 to TRBJ2-2, with D possibly TRBD2 on 5 matching bases. This CDR3 has 15 residues. V lost 3 bases and J 3 bases, leaving 11 bases between the germline ends. Germline CDR1 reads LGHNA; CDR2 reads YSLEER. The CDR3 DNA follows: TGCGCCAGCAGCCAGGAGGACGGGTACACCGGGGAGCTGTTTTTT. It encodes CASSQEDGYTGELFF.

This sequence joins TRBV14 and TRBJ2-1; 8 positions agree with TRBD2. CDR3 size: 16 residues. J gave up 4 bases and V 4 bases, and 9 bases lay outside the gene matches. Germline CDR1 SGHDN, CDR2 FVKESK. The CDR3 DNA reads TGTGCCAGCAGCCGTACTGCGGGAGGCCTATACAATGAGCAGTTCTTC. The encoded protein is CASSRTAGGLYNEQFF.

This clone showed up just a few times. The V and J genes are TRBV20-1 and TRBJ2-5; D perhaps matches TRBD2 (5 bases). The CDR3 is made up of 11 amino acids. Germline-derived CDR1 and CDR2 are DFQATT and SNEGSKA (reference sequence). Trimming removed 3 bases at V and 5 bases at J, with 7 bases between. The CDR3 protein is CSARGGETQYF. The DNA for the CDR3 is TGCAGTGCTAGGGGCGGGGAGACCCAGTACTTC.

This chain connects TRBV6-1 to TRBJ1-1, with a possible D match to TRBD1 (6 bases). The CDR3 has 13 residues. CDR1 is MNHNS and CDR2 is SASEGT in the germline V gene. V lost 5 bases and J lost 5, with 12 bases in between. CDR3 sequence: CASSLEGVTEAFF. The CDR3, as DNA: TGTGCCAGCAGTCTTGAGGGGGTGACTGAAGCTTTCTTT.

The gene calls are TRBV9 and TRBJ2-3; TRBD2 is a possible D gene (6 bases). The CDR3 is 15 residues long. Germline V gene lookup returns CDR1 SGDLS and CDR2 YYNGEE. Trimming removed 0 bases from V and 11 bases from J, with 19 bases in between. The CDR3 sequence is CASSVGGAPGMGQYF. CDR3 DNA: TGTGCCAGCAGCGTAGGCGGGGCCCCAGGGATGGGGCAGTATTTT.

This sequence joins TRBV5-1 and TRBJ2-5; D possibly corresponds to TRBD1 (6 bases). The ends were cut back, 2 bases at V and 3 bases at J, with 14 bases in the middle. Germline V CDR1 and CDR2: SGHRS, YFSETQ. The CDR3 totals 15 residues. CDR3 sequence (DNA): TGCGCCAGCAGCTTCACCGGGACACCGAAAGAGACCCAGTACTTC. It yields the protein CASSFTGTPKETQYF.

This clone has more than one count but fewer than ten. The rearrangement uses TRBV28 and TRBJ2-1; a weak D match, TRBD2 (6 bases). Germline values: CDR1 MDHEN, CDR2 SYDVKM. The V end lost 7 bases, the J end lost 7 bases, and 14 bases lay between the germline ends. The CDR3 covers 13 residues. The CDR3 region is CASTTGTFNEQFF. For the CDR3, the DNA is TGTGCCAGCACCACCGGGACTTTTAATGAGCAGTTCTTC. Supplemented by reference TRBV28 and TRBJ2-1, the full variable domain reads DVKVTQSSRYLVKRTGEKVFLECVQDMDHENMFWYRQDPGLGLRLIYFSYDVKMKEKGDIPEGYSVSREKKERFSLILESASTNQTSMYLCASTTGTFNEQFFGPGTRLTVL.

This rearrangement joins TRBV5-1 to TRBJ2-1; 9 bases fit TRBD1. With 4 bases clipped from V and 9 bases from J, the junction kept 8 bases outside the gene matches. Germline V CDR1 and CDR2: SGHRS, YFSETQ. This CDR3 has 14 residues. The CDR3 protein is CASSGGQGIGEQFF. CDR3 nucleotides: TGCGCCAGCAGCGGGGGACAGGGTATCGGTGAGCAGTTCTTC.

The J gene is TRBJ2-1, the V gene TRBV7-9, with 10 bases aligning to TRBD2. The V gene end was trimmed by 1 base and the J gene end by 6 bases; junction bases not matched to a gene: 6. The germline CDR1 and CDR2 sequences are SEHNR and FQNEAQ (reference sequence). The CDR3 has 16 amino acids. The CDR3 bases are TGTGCCAGCAGCTTAGGAGCGGGGGGGCCAGGCAATGAGCAGTTCTTC. Encoded protein: CASSLGAGGPGNEQFF.

This clone was picked up one time. The V call is TRBV25-1, the J call TRBJ2-7; TRBD1 might be the D (6 bases). Trimming took off 6 bases at V and 0 bases at J, with 9 bases between the two ends. This CDR3 has 13 residues. The germline V gene has CDR1 MGHDK and CDR2 SYGVNS. The CDR3 DNA is TGTGCCAGCAGGGACAGTCTCTCCTACGAGCAGTACTTC. Its translation: CASRDSLSYEQYF.

The CDR3 here is CSVRGSGANVLTF. Written as DNA, the CDR3 is TGCAGCGTCAGGGGCTCTGGGGCCAACGTCCTGACTTTC. The genes are TRBV29-1 and TRBJ2-6, with a possible D match to TRBD1 (6 bases). V dropped 6 bases and J dropped 0 bases, with 6 bases sitting between them. Germline CDR1 SQVTM, CDR2 ANQGSEA. The CDR3 contains 13 residues.

This chain uses TRBV4-2 with TRBJ2-5, with D possibly matching TRBD1 (6 bases). The J call may not be correct, given that the DNA end is closer to TRBJ2-7. This CDR3 region has 16 residues. Germline values: CDR1 LGHNA, CDR2 YNFKEQ. The CDR3 spells CASSQEWGTFPYEQYF. The CDR3 DNA is TGTGCCAGCAGCCAAGAGTGGGGGACATTCCCCTACGAGCAGTACTTC.

The chain links TRBV6-6 to TRBJ2-1; D perhaps matches TRBD2 (5 bases). Germline assignment: CDR1 MNHNY and CDR2 SVGAGI (reference sequence). Trimming cost V 2 bases and J 0 bases, with 8 bases left between them. This CDR3 is built from 15 residues. The CDR3 DNA reads as TGTGCCAGCAGTTACCAGCGGAGCTCCTACAATGAGCAGTTCTTC. Residues: CASSYQRSSYNEQFF.

The sample holds one count of this clone. The V gene is TRBV28, the J gene TRBJ2-7; TRBD2 is a possible D gene (5 bases). The CDR3 has 18 amino acids. Trimming stripped 2 bases from V and 0 bases from J, with 20 bases between. Germline values: CDR1 MDHEN, CDR2 SYDVKM. The CDR3 DNA reads TGTGCCAGCAGTTTAGTCTTGCCCGTTGCCCGGGGCTCCTACGAGCAGTACTTC. As protein: CASSLVLPVARGSYEQYF. Full variable domain (rest looked up from reference TRBV28 and TRBJ2-7): DVKVTQSSRYLVKRTGEKVFLECVQDMDHENMFWYRQDPGLGLRLIYFSYDVKMKEKGDIPEGYSVSREKKERFSLILESASTNQTSMYLCASSLVLPVARGSYEQYFGPGTRLTVT.

The chain employs TRBV6-1 and TRBJ1-2; D unclear. V was clipped by 4 bases and J by 5 bases, with 14 bases between them. Looked up from germline, CDR1 is MNHNS and CDR2 is SASEGT. The CDR3 loop spans 14 amino acids. CDR3 DNA: TGTGCCAGCAGTGTAGAGGCAGGCGGGTATGGCTACACCTTC. Translation: CASSVEAGGYGYTF.

This clone has more than one count but fewer than ten. The chain joins TRBV19 to TRBJ1-1; maybe TRBD1 (5 bases). The CDR3 spans 14 residues. In germline, CDR1 is LNHDA, CDR2 SQIVND (reference sequence). V was clipped by 7 bases and J by 2 bases, with 14 bases between them. The CDR3, as DNA: TGTGCCAGTAAAATTGGCAGGGCCAACACTGAAGCTTTCTTT. It is translated as CASKIGRANTEAFF. Complete variable domain (other parts from reference TRBV19 and TRBJ1-1): DGGITQSPKYLFRKEGQNVTLSCEQNLNHDAMYWYRQDPGQGLRLIYYSQIVNDFQKGDIAEGYSVSREKKESFPLTVTSAQKNPTAFYLCASKIGRANTEAFFGQGTRLTVV.

This sequence joins TRBV19 and TRBJ2-6, with TRBD1 as a possible D gene (5 bases). V lost 2 bases and J 3 bases, leaving 11 bases between the germline ends. This CDR3 is built from 16 residues. Germline V gene sequence: CDR1 LNHDA, CDR2 SQIVND (reference sequence). The CDR3 reads CASSIQGRSGANVLTF. In DNA, the CDR3 is TGTGCCAGTAGTATACAGGGAAGAAGTGGGGCCAACGTCCTGACTTTC. The variable domain in full, completed from reference TRBV19 and TRBJ2-6, reads DGGITQSPKYLFRKEGQNVTLSCEQNLNHDAMYWYRQDPGQGLRLIYYSQIVNDFQKGDIAEGYSVSREKKESFPLTVTSAQKNPTAFYLCASSIQGRSGANVLTFGAGSRLTVL.

The chain recombines TRBV7-2 with TRBJ2-7, with D possibly TRBD2 on 5 matching bases. Trimming stripped 5 bases from V and 9 bases from J, with 20 bases between. The CDR3 is 14 residues long. CDR1 and CDR2 (germline): SGHTA, FQGNSA. CDR3: CASSRAAGPEGQYF. In nucleotides, the CDR3 is TGTGCCAGCAGCCGGGCGGCCGGACCCGAGGGGCAGTACTTC.

This chain links TRBV7-6 with TRBJ1-1; TRBD1 aligns across 9 bases. CDR3 length: 13 residues. The V gene's germline CDR1 is SGHVS and CDR2 FNYEAQ. After removal of 4 bases from V and 11 bases from J, the junction contained 8 bases not matched to a gene. CDR3: CASSSGQGLAAFF. As DNA, the CDR3 is TGTGCCAGCAGCTCGGGACAGGGACTTGCGGCTTTCTTT. The entire variable domain, with the rest obtained from reference TRBV7-6 and TRBJ1-1, is as follows: GAGVSQSPRYKVTKRGQDVALRCDPISGHVSLYWYRQALGQGPEFLTYFNYEAQQDKSGLPNDRFSAERPEGSISTLTIQRTEQRDSAMYRCASSSGQGLAAFFGQGTRLTVV.

V usage is TRBV7-2 and J usage is TRBJ2-5, with D tentatively TRBD2 (6 bases). The germline V and J ends were trimmed by 5 bases and 3 bases, with 16 bases remaining between them. Looked up from germline, CDR1 is SGHTA and CDR2 is FQGNSA. This CDR3 spans 15 amino acids. The CDR3 DNA follows: TGTGCCAGCAGCCCCTTGACTAGGTCCGAAGAGACCCAGTACTTC. Translated, it gives CASSPLTRSEETQYF. Looking up the rest from reference TRBV7-2 and TRBJ2-5 gives the full variable domain: GAGVSQSPSNKVTEKGKDVELRCDPISGHTALYWYRQSLGQGLEFLIYFQGNSAPDKSGLPSDRFSAERTGGSVSTLTIQRTQQEDSAVYLCASSPLTRSEETQYFGPGTRLLVL.

This clone showed up many times. V and J are TRBV19 and TRBJ2-2, with D possibly matching TRBD2 (5 bases). This CDR3 region has 14 residues. V was clipped by 3 bases and J by 1 base, with 6 bases between them. The germline gives CDR1 LNHDA, CDR2 SQIVND (reference sequence). The CDR3: CASSIRGNTGELFF. Written as DNA, the CDR3 is TGTGCCAGTAGTATCCGGGGGAACACCGGGGAGCTGTTTTTT. The whole variable domain, remainder taken from reference TRBV19 and TRBJ2-2, is DGGITQSPKYLFRKEGQNVTLSCEQNLNHDAMYWYRQDPGQGLRLIYYSQIVNDFQKGDIAEGYSVSREKKESFPLTVTSAQKNPTAFYLCASSIRGNTGELFFGEGSRLTVL.

This chain joins TRBV7-9 and TRBJ1-1; D is unresolved. The germline CDR1 and CDR2 sequences are SEHNR and FQNEAQ (reference sequence). Trimming removed 1 base at V and 8 bases at J, with 8 bases between. The CDR3 is 12 residues long. Here the CDR3 DNA reads TGTGCCAGCAGCTTAGAATCCGTGGAAGCTTTCTTT. Encoded protein: CASSLESVEAFF. The full variable domain, completed using reference TRBV7-9 and TRBJ1-1, is DTGVSQNPRHKITKRGQNVTFRCDPISEHNRLYWYRQTLGQGPEFLTYFQNEAQLEKSRLLSDRFSAERPKGSFSTLEIQRTEQGDSAMYLCASSLESVEAFFGQGTRLTVV.

This clone was found a few times. V usage is TRBV18 and J usage is TRBJ2-7; 14 bases map to TRBD2. The junction had 2 bases not matched to a gene; V was cut back by 4 bases and J by 6 bases. Germline values: CDR1 KGHSH, CDR2 LQKENI. The length of the CDR3 is 14 residues. The CDR3, as DNA: TGTGCCAGCTCACTGGGACTAGCGGGAGTCGAGCAGTACTTC. Its translation: CASSLGLAGVEQYF.

The rearrangement joins TRBV9 to TRBJ2-3, with a weak D call TRBD2 (6 bases). The V and J ends lost 0 bases and 0 bases respectively, with 8 bases between them. CDR1 is SGDLS, CDR2 YYNGEE, per germline. The CDR3 has 15 amino acids. CDR3 nucleotides: TGTGCCAGCAGCGTAGATGGGGGGAGCACAGATACGCAGTATTTT. Protein sequence: CASSVDGGSTDTQYF.

This chain uses TRBV12-2 with TRBJ2-7; the D call in the table, TRBD2, was not verified against the DNA. TRBV12-2 is a pseudogene segment. The CDR3 extends over 17 amino acids. Here the CDR3 DNA reads TGTGCAAGTCGCTTAGGTACCGATCGGGAAATCGCCGACGAGCAGTACTTC. It translates to CASRLGTDREIADEQYF.